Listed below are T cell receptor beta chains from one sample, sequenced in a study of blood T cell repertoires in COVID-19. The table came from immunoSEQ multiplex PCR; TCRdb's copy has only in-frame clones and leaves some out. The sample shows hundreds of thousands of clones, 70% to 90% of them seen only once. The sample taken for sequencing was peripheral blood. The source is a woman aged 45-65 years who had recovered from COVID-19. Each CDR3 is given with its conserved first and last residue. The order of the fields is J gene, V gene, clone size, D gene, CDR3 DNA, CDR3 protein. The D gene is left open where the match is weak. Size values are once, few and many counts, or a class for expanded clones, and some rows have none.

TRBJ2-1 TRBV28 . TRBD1 TGTGCCATTACTCCACAGGGGGCTAGAAATGAGCAGTTCTTC CAITPQGARNEQFF
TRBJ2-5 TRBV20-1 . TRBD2 TGCAGTGCTAGTAGGGGACTAGAGGGGACCCAGTACTTC CSASRGLEGTQYF
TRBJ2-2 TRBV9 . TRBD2 TGTGCCAGCAGCCCGGAGCGGACTAGCGGCTACACCGGGGAGCTGTTTTTT CASSPERTSGYTGELFF
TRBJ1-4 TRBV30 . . TGTGCCTGGAGTCCCAGCGACAGCCTTAATGAAAAACTGTTTTTT CAWSPSDSLNEKLFF
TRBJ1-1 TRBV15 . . TGTGCCACCAGCAGCATAGACAGAAACACTGAAGCTTTCTTT CATSSIDRNTEAFF
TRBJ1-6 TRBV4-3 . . TGCGCCAGCAGCCAAGACAGGGTTTCACCCCTCCACTTT CASSQDRVSPLHF
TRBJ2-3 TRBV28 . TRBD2 TGTGCCAGCAGTTCCCTCCTGCGCAGCGGGGGCACAGATACGCAGTATTTT CASSSLLRSGGTDTQYF
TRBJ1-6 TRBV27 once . TGTGCCAGCAGTTTACGCGCTCGGGGAGGCAATTCACCCCTCCACTTT CASSLRARGGNSPLHF
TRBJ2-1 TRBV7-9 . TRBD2 TGTGCCAGCAGCCCCGACGGTAGCGGGGGGCGGAATGAGCAGTTCTTC CASSPDGSGGRNEQFF
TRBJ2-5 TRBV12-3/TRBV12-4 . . TGTGCCAGCAGTTCTCAAGCAGGAGAGACCCAGTACTTC CASSSQAGETQYF
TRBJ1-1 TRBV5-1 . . TGCGCCAGCAGCCCTGGGGGGGGCAAAGAAGCTTTCTTT CASSPGGGKEAFF
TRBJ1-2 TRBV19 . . TGTGCCAGTAGTATGGTCGGGACAACCTATGGCTACACCTTC CASSMVGTTYGYTF
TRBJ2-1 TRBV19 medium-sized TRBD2 TGTGCCAGTAGCAGGACTAGCGGGGATTACAATGAGCAGTTCTTC CASSRTSGDYNEQFF
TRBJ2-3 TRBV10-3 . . TGTGCCATCAGTCCAGGGCGGGATACGAGTACGCAGTATTTT CAISPGRDTSTQYF
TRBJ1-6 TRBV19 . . TGTGCCAGTAGTATTATCACGGGATCACCCCTCCACTTT CASSIITGSPLHF
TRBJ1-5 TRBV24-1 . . TGTGCCACCAGTGACGGTAGCAATCAGCCCCAGCATTTT CATSDGSNQPQHF
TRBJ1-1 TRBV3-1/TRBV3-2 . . TGTGCCAGCAGCCAGGGACACAGGAGCGAAGCTTTCTTT CASSQGHRSEAFF
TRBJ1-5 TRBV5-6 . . TGTGCCAGCAGCTTGTCCTTTTATAGCAATCAGCCCCAGCATTTT CASSLSFYSNQPQHF
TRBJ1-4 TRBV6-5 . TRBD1 TGTGCCAGTGCACAGGGGAGAGACGAAAAACTGTTTTTT CASAQGRDEKLFF
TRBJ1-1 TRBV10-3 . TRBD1 TGTGCCATCAGCAAAACCGGGACAGGGGGCGGGGGCACTGAAGCTTTCTTT CAISKTGTGGGGTEAFF
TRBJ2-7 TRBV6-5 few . TGTGCCAGCAGTTACGAGGGGGGGGGAAGCCCCTACGAGCAGTACTTC CASSYEGGGSPYEQYF
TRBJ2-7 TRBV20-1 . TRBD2 TGCAGTGCTAGTCTAGCGGGGGACGACTACGAGCAGTACTTC CSASLAGDDYEQYF
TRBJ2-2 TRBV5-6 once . TGTGCCAGCAGCTTTATCGGGAGGAACACCGGGGAGCTGTTTTTT CASSFIGRNTGELFF
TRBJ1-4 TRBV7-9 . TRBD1 TGTGCCAGCAGCTTAGGGGACAGGGGTAATGAAAAACTGTTTTTT CASSLGDRGNEKLFF
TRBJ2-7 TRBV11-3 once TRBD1 TGTGCCAGCAGCCAAGGGACAGCCTACGAGCAGTACTTC CASSQGTAYEQYF
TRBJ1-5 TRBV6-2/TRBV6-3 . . TGTGCCAGCAGTTACTCGGGAGGGAGGGGAAATCAGCCCCAGCATTTT CASSYSGGRGNQPQHF
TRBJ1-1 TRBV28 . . TGTGCCAGCAGTTTCCAGACTGAAGCTTTCTTT CASSFQTEAFF